This TCR beta chain was identified during a study of cytomegalovirus exposure and HLA in healthy donors. Overall study results and limits: Several V segments, TRBV6-2 and TRBV6-3 among them, could not be told apart and were dropped.

Healthy bone marrow donors made up the cohort. Both 60 Vbeta primers and 13 Jbeta primers went into the PCR. Assay: immunoSEQ multiplex PCR; the TCRdb copy retains only in-frame clones and omits some. The sample data list 150,000 or so clones. To note about this clone: Its antigen is unknown.

J was trimmed by 3 bases and V by 4 bases; bases with no gene match: 7. The CDR3 spans 16 residues. CDR1 and CDR2 (germline): MDHEN, SYDVKM. The source material was PBMCs. This TCR was sampled from a woman between 45 and 60 years old in good health and CMV-seronegative. The chain has TRBV28 and TRBJ2-1; 9 nucleotides line up with TRBD2. The CDR3 region is CASSSLFSGGYNEQFF. CDR3 DNA: TGTGCCAGCAGTTCCCTGTTTAGCGGGGGCTACAATGAGCAGTTCTTC. Variable domain in full (rest from reference TRBV28 and TRBJ2-1): DVKVTQSSRYLVKRTGEKVFLECVQDMDHENMFWYRQDPGLGLRLIYFSYDVKMKEKGDIPEGYSVSREKKERFSLILESASTNQTSMYLCASSSLFSGGYNEQFFGPGTRLTVL.